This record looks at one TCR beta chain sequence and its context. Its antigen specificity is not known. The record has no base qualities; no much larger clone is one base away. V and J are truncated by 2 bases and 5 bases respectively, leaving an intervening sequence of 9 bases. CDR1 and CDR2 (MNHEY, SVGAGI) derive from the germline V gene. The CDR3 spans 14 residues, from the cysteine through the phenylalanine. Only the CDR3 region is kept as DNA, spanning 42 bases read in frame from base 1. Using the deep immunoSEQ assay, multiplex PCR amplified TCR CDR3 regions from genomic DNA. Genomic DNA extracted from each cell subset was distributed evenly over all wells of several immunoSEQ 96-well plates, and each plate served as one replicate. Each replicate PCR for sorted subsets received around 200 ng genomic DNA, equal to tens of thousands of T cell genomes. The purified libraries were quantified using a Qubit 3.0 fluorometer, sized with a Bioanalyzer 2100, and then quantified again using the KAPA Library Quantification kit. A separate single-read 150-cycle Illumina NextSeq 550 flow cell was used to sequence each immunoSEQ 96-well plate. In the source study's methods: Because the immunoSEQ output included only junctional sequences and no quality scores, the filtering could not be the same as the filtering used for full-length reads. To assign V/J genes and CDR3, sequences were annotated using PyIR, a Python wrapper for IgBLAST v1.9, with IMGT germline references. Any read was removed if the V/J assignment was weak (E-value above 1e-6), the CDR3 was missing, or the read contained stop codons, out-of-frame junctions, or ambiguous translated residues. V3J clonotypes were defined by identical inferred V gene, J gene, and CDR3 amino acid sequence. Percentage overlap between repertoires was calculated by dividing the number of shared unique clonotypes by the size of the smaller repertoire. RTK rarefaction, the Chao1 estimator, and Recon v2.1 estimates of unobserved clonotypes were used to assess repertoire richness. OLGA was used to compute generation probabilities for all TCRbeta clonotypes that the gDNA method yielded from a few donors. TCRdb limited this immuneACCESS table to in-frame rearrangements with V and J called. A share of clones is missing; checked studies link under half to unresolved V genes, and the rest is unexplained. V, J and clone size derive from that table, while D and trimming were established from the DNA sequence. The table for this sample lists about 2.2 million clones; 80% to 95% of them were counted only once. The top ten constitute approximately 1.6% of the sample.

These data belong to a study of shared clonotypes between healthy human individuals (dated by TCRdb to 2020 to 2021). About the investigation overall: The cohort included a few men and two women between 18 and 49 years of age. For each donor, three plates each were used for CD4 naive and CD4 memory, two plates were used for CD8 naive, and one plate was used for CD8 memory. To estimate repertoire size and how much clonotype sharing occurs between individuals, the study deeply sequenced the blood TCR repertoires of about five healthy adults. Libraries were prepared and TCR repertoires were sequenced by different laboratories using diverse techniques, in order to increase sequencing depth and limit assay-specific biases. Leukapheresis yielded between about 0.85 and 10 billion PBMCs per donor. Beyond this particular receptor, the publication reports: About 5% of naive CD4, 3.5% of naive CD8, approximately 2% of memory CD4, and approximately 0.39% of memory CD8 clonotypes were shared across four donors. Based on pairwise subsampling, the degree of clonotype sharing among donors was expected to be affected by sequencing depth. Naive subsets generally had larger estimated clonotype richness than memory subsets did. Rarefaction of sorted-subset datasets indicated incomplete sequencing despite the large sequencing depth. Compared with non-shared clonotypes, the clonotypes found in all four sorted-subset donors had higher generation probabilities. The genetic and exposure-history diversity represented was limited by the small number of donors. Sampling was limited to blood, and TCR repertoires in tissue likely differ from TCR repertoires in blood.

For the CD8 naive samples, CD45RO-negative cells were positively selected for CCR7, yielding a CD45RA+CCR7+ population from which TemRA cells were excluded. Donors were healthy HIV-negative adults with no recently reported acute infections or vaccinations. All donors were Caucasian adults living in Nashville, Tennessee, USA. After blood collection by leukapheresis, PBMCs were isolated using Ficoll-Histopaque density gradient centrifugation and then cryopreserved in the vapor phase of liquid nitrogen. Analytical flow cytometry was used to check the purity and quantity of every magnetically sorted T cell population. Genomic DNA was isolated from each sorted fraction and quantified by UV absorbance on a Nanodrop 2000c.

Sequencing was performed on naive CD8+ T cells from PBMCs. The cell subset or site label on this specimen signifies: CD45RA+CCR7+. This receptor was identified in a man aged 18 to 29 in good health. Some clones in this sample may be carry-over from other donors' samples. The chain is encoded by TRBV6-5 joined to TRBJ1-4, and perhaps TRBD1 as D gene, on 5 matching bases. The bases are TGTGCCAGCAGTTACACCAGACAGAATGAAAAACTGTTTTTT. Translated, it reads CASSYTRQNEKLFF.